These 3 T cell receptor beta chains were all obtained from the same sample, sequenced in a study of cytomegalovirus exposure and HLA in healthy donors. Researchers ran the PCR with 60 Vbeta and 13 Jbeta primers. Using immunoSEQ multiplex PCR, the repertoire was profiled, and TCRdb retains in-frame clones only, with some absent. The top ten hold 5% to 6.5% of the sample, which has some 120,000 clones, approximately 8.6% seen once. Sequenced input: PBMCs. The receptors stem from a middle-aged woman in good health and CMV-seropositive.

The chain joins TRBV6-1 to TRBJ2-7; D possibly corresponds to TRBD2 (6 bases). There are 14 residues in the CDR3. From germline, CDR1 is MNHNS and CDR2 SASEGT. V gave up 3 bases and J gave up 2 bases, with 11 bases separating them. CDR3 in amino acids: CASSERDWAYEQYF. The CDR3 region has the DNA TGTGCCAGCAGTGAGCGGGACTGGGCCTACGAGCAGTACTTC.

In its sample, this clone was seen a few times. The chain links TRBV6-4 to TRBJ2-3; possible D gene TRBD2, 6 bases. CDR1 is MRHNA, CDR2 SNTAGT, per germline. The CDR3 sequence is 15 residues long. The ends were cut back, 3 bases at V and 0 bases at J, with 10 bases in the middle. CDR3 DNA: TGTGCCAGCAGTGAGGGGGGAGTAAGCACAGATACGCAGTATTTT. Translated: CASSEGGVSTDTQYF.

This clone turned up a few times. The genes are TRBV10-2 and TRBJ2-1, with 10 bases that match TRBD2. CDR3 length equals 17 residues. Trimming cost V 2 bases and J 8 bases; bases outside gene matches: 12. Germline assignment: CDR1 WSHSY and CDR2 SAAADI. The CDR3, as DNA: TGCGCCAGCAGTGAGAACCCGACTAGCGGGTTGATCGATGAGCAGTTCTTC. It is translated as CASSENPTSGLIDEQFF.